This is a list of T cell receptor beta chains from one sample in a study of cytomegalovirus exposure and HLA in healthy donors. Here immunoSEQ multiplex PCR was the method, and the copy in TCRdb shows in-frame clones only, minus some. The sample holds about 140,000 clones. Sequencing input: PBMCs. Receptors were obtained from a man aged 35 to 55 in good health and CMV-seronegative. Both conserved end residues are part of each CDR3. D genes are given only for firm matches.

V	J	D	CDR3	DNA
TRBV27	TRBJ1-2	NA	CASSQTSRTANYGYTF	TGTGCCAGCAGCCAAACCTCAAGGACAGCTAACTATGGCTACACCTTC
TRBV2	TRBJ1-1	NA	CASSEGHSSTEAFF	TGTGCCAGCAGTGAAGGGCATTCCAGCACTGAAGCTTTCTTT
TRBV5-6	TRBJ2-7	TRBD1	CASSLAHDRVQYF	TGTGCCAGCAGCTTGGCGCATGACAGGGTGCAGTACTTC
TRBV12-5	TRBJ2-1	TRBD2	CASGLVLAGGSYNEQFF	TGTGCTAGTGGTTTGGTCTTAGCGGGGGGGTCTTACAATGAGCAGTTCTTC
TRBV5-6	TRBJ2-2	NA	CASSPGLEWTGELFF	TGTGCCAGCAGCCCAGGTTTAGAGTGGACCGGGGAGCTGTTTTTT
TRBV6-6	TRBJ2-2	TRBD1	CASRKDRVEATGELFF	TGTGCCAGCAGGAAAGACAGGGTTGAAGCCACCGGGGAGCTGTTTTTT
TRBV7-2	TRBJ1-2	NA	CASSVAGDRIFGYTF	TGTGCCAGCAGCGTGGCGGGGGACCGGATATTTGGCTACACCTTC
TRBV14	TRBJ1-4	NA	CASSWTGEKLFF	TGTGCCAGCAGCTGGACGGGGGAAAAACTGTTTTTT
TRBV28	TRBJ2-7	TRBD2	CASSLWGGSYEQYF	TGTGCCAGCAGTTTATGGGGAGGGTCCTACGAGCAGTACTTC
TRBV29-1	TRBJ2-7	NA	CSVRDGSYEQYF	TGCAGCGTCCGAGACGGGTCCTACGAGCAGTACTTC
TRBV5-1	TRBJ1-6	NA	CASSLDGSANSPLHF	TGCGCCAGCAGCTTGGACGGGTCCGCAAATTCACCCCTCCACTTT
TRBV4-3	TRBJ1-1	NA	CASGFQGGTEAFF	TGCGCCAGCGGGTTTCAGGGTGGCACTGAAGCTTTCTTT
TRBV4-1	TRBJ2-7	NA	CASSQGGLSRYEQYF	TGCGCCAGCAGCCAAGGAGGCCTCTCCCGGTACGAGCAGTACTTC
TRBV4-1	TRBJ1-5	NA	CASSRVTGQPQHF	TGCGCCAGCAGCCGGGTTACGGGTCAGCCCCAGCATTTT
TRBV27	TRBJ2-1	TRBD1	CASSPRDRGLFRNFNEQFF	TGTGCCAGCAGTCCCCGGGACAGGGGGCTTTTTCGCAACTTCAATGAGCAGTTCTTC
TRBV5-1	TRBJ1-4	NA	CASSPLGGRRTNEKLFF	TGCGCCAGCAGCCCCCTCGGGGGGCGTCGAACTAATGAAAAACTGTTTTTT
TRBV5-1	TRBJ2-1	NA	CASSLGGGVILRFF	TGCGCCAGCAGCTTGGGAGGGGGGGTCATTTTGCGGTTCTTC
TRBV9	TRBJ1-5	NA	CASSVDGGGNQPQHF	TGTGCCAGCAGCGTAGACGGGGGGGGCAATCAGCCCCAGCATTTT
TRBV6-1	TRBJ1-2	NA	CASSEGEIGGYTF	TGTGCCAGCAGCGAGGGGGAAATCGGGGGCTACACCTTC
TRBV7-3	TRBJ1-6	TRBD1	CASSRYRGLNNSPLHF	TGTGCCAGCAGCCGGTACAGGGGGCTGAACAATTCACCCCTCCACTTT
TRBV2	TRBJ1-5	NA	CASMAPNQPQHF	TGTGCCAGCATGGCTCCCAATCAGCCCCAGCATTTT
TRBV7-9	TRBJ1-1	TRBD1	CASSATGNKDTEAFF	TGTGCCAGCAGCGCGACAGGGAACAAAGACACTGAAGCTTTCTTT
TRBV7-9	TRBJ1-2	NA	CASSFENKHGGYTF	TGTGCCAGCAGCTTTGAAAACAAACACGGGGGCTACACCTTC
TRBV19	TRBJ1-1	NA	CASSFYGVNTEAFF	TGTGCCAGTAGTTTCTACGGGGTGAACACTGAAGCTTTCTTT
TRBV25-1	TRBJ1-1	NA	CASKGLGNTEAFF	TGTGCCAGCAAGGGGCTCGGGAACACTGAAGCTTTCTTT
TRBV11-2	TRBJ2-2	TRBD2	CASSLIPGGAAGELFF	TGTGCCAGCAGCTTAATTCCCGGGGGGGCTGCCGGGGAGCTGTTTTTT
TRBV7-8	TRBJ2-3	NA	CASSLNISRRSTQYF	TGTGCCAGCAGCTTAAACATATCCCGGAGATCGACGCAGTATTTT
TRBV5-1	TRBJ1-6	NA	CASSPVTSLNSPLHF	TGCGCCAGCAGCCCGGTTACGAGCCTCAATTCACCCCTCCACTTT
TRBV2	TRBJ2-3	TRBD2	CASSEGTSGTDTQYF	TGTGCCAGCAGTGAAGGGACTAGCGGCACAGATACGCAGTATTTT
TRBV9	TRBJ1-1	TRBD1	CASSVGGSGTGDLNTEAFF	TGTGCCAGCAGCGTAGGAGGATCTGGGACAGGGGATTTGAACACTGAAGCTTTCTTT
TRBV10-3	TRBJ2-3	TRBD2	CAISVNGGSTDTQYF	TGTGCCATCAGTGTTAACGGGGGGAGCACAGATACGCAGTATTTT
TRBV7-3	TRBJ2-2	NA	CASSLDSNTGELFF	TGTGCCAGCAGCTTAGATAGCAACACCGGGGAGCTGTTTTTT
TRBV19	TRBJ1-1	TRBD1	CASSIGWDRVNTEAFF	TGTGCCAGTAGTATAGGGTGGGACAGGGTGAACACTGAAGCTTTCTTT
TRBV5-6	TRBJ2-7	TRBD1	CASSLGQGNYEQYF	TGTGCCAGCAGCTTGGGACAGGGCAACTACGAGCAGTACTTC
TRBV7-9	TRBJ2-6	TRBD1	CASSPRQGKREGANVLTF	TGTGCCAGCAGCCCGCGACAGGGTAAAAGAGAGGGGGCCAACGTCCTGACTTTC
TRBV7-2	TRBJ1-6	NA	CASSLGRGSDSPLHF	TGTGCCAGCAGCTTAGGGCGGGGTAGCGATTCACCCCTCCACTTT
TRBV4-1	TRBJ2-1	TRBD2	CASSPNSQSLAGARNEQFF	TGCGCCAGCAGTCCCAATAGTCAGAGTTTAGCGGGGGCGCGGAATGAGCAGTTCTTC
TRBV7-9	TRBJ2-7	NA	CASSLEDSYEQYF	TGTGCCAGCAGCTTAGAAGACAGCTACGAGCAGTACTTC
TRBV28	TRBJ1-2	NA	CASTWGGPLGGYTF	TGTGCCAGCACTTGGGGGGGCCCCCTCGGTGGCTACACCTTC
TRBV7-7	TRBJ2-2	TRBD2	CASSARGASNGGELFF	TGTGCCAGCAGCGCGCGGGGGGCCTCGAACGGCGGGGAGCTGTTTTTT
TRBV12-2	TRBJ2-2	NA	CASRLATGKDTGELFF	TGTGCAAGTCGCTTAGCGACAGGGAAGGACACCGGGGAGCTGTTTTTT
TRBV5-4	TRBJ1-1	NA	CASSLERGNTEAFF	TGTGCCAGCAGCTTGGAAAGAGGGAACACTGAAGCTTTCTTT
TRBV6-1	TRBJ1-2	TRBD1	CASSDPGQGWSYTF	TGTGCCAGCAGTGACCCGGGACAGGGTTGGAGCTACACCTTC
TRBV9	TRBJ2-1	TRBD2	CASSVGGAGASYNEQFF	TGTGCCAGCAGCGTAGGAGGAGCGGGGGCCTCCTACAATGAGCAGTTCTTC
TRBV6-5	TRBJ1-1	NA	CASSYSITTGWAFF	TGTGCCAGCAGTTACTCGATAACAACAGGTTGGGCTTTCTTT
TRBV7-6	TRBJ2-1	NA	CASSVREDEQFF	TGTGCCAGCAGCGTCAGGGAGGATGAGCAGTTCTTC
TRBV2	TRBJ2-5	NA	CASSRGTETQYF	TGTGCCAGCAGTAGGGGTACGGAGACCCAGTACTTC
TRBV7-2	TRBJ2-1	TRBD2	CASSFLPGGGRSNEQFF	TGTGCCAGCAGCTTCCTCCCGGGCGGGGGACGTAGCAATGAGCAGTTCTTC
TRBV5-1	TRBJ2-7	NA	CASSLEGIYEQYF	TGCGCCAGCAGCTTGGAGGGGATCTACGAGCAGTACTTC
TRBV7-2	TRBJ1-6	NA	CASSDYRLPSPLHF	TGTGCCAGCAGTGACTATCGTCTACCATCACCCCTCCACTTT
TRBV20-1	TRBJ2-7	TRBD1	CSARQGNEQYF	TGCAGTGCTCGACAGGGGAACGAGCAGTACTTC
TRBV5-1	TRBJ2-7	NA	CASSLEAGPFYEQYF	TGCGCCAGCAGCTTGGAGGCAGGGCCTTTCTACGAGCAGTACTTC
TRBV7-2	TRBJ1-2	TRBD1	CASSSPVASTGAAAGGYTF	TGTGCCAGCAGCTCCCCGGTAGCCTCGACAGGGGCCGCCGCGGGGGGCTACACCTTC
TRBV5-1	TRBJ1-1	TRBD1	CASRSGQGGMTEAFF	TGCGCCAGCAGATCGGGACAGGGTGGGATGACTGAAGCTTTCTTT
TRBV6-1	TRBJ2-5	NA	CASSPPGHTQETQYF	TGTGCCAGCAGTCCGCCGGGACACACCCAAGAGACCCAGTACTTC